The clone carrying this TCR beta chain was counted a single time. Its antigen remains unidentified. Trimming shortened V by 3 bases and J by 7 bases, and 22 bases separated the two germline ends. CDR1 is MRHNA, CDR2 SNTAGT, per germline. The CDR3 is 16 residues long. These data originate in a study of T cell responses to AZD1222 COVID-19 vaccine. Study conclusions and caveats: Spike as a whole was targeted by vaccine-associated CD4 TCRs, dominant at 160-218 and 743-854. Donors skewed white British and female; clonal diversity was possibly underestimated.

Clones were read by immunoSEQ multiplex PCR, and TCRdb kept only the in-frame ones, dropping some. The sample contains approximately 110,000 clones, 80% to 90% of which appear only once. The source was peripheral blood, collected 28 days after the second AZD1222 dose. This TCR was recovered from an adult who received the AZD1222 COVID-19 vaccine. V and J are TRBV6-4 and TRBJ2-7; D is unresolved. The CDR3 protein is CASSELPGSSIGEQYF. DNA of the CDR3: TGTGCCAGCAGTGAGTTGCCAGGTTCCTCAATTGGGGAGCAGTACTTC.